Below, 2 T cell receptor beta chains from the same sample are listed, as sequenced in a study of lymphopenia after photon versus proton radiotherapy (dated by TCRdb to between 2018 and 2021). Library construction relied on the immunoSEQ multiplex PCR assay. TCRdb mirrors the immuneACCESS table, restricted to in-frame sequences. Some clones are absent from its copies; in checked studies, under half trace to an unresolved V gene, and the reason for the others is unknown. The sample contains about 70,000 clones, 85% to 95% of them found a single time. Over 2% of the sample rests with the top ten. The material sequenced was peripheral blood, taken from a patient treated with photon-based radiotherapy. The source of these receptors is a woman aged 35 to 49 with cholangiocarcinoma.

This sequence joins TRBV9 and TRBJ2-1; 11 bases fit TRBD2. Germline CDR1 is SGDLS and CDR2 is YYNGEE. The CDR3 consists of 15 residues. J was trimmed by 3 bases and V by 4 bases; bases with no gene match: 3. Here the CDR3 reads CASSTTSGGYNEQFF. The CDR3 nucleotides read TGTGCCAGCAGCACTACTAGCGGGGGCTACAATGAGCAGTTCTTC. Complete variable domain (other parts from reference TRBV9 and TRBJ2-1): DSGVTQTPKHLITATGQRVTLRCSPRSGDLSVYWYQQSLDQGLQFLIQYYNGEERAKGNILERFSAQQFPDLHSELNLSSLELGDSALYFCASSTTSGGYNEQFFGPGTRLTVL.

The chain uses TRBV23-1 and TRBJ1-3, with TRBD1 matching 7 bases. Being an ORF, TRBV23-1 has a function that is uncertain. This CDR3 has 18 amino acids. V was pared by 3 bases and J by 2 bases, with 13 bases of the junction left unmatched. In DNA form, the CDR3 reads TGCGCCAGCAGTCAGTCTTACGCCGGGACAGTGACTGGAAACACCATATATTTT. Translating gives CASSQSYAGTVTGNTIYF.